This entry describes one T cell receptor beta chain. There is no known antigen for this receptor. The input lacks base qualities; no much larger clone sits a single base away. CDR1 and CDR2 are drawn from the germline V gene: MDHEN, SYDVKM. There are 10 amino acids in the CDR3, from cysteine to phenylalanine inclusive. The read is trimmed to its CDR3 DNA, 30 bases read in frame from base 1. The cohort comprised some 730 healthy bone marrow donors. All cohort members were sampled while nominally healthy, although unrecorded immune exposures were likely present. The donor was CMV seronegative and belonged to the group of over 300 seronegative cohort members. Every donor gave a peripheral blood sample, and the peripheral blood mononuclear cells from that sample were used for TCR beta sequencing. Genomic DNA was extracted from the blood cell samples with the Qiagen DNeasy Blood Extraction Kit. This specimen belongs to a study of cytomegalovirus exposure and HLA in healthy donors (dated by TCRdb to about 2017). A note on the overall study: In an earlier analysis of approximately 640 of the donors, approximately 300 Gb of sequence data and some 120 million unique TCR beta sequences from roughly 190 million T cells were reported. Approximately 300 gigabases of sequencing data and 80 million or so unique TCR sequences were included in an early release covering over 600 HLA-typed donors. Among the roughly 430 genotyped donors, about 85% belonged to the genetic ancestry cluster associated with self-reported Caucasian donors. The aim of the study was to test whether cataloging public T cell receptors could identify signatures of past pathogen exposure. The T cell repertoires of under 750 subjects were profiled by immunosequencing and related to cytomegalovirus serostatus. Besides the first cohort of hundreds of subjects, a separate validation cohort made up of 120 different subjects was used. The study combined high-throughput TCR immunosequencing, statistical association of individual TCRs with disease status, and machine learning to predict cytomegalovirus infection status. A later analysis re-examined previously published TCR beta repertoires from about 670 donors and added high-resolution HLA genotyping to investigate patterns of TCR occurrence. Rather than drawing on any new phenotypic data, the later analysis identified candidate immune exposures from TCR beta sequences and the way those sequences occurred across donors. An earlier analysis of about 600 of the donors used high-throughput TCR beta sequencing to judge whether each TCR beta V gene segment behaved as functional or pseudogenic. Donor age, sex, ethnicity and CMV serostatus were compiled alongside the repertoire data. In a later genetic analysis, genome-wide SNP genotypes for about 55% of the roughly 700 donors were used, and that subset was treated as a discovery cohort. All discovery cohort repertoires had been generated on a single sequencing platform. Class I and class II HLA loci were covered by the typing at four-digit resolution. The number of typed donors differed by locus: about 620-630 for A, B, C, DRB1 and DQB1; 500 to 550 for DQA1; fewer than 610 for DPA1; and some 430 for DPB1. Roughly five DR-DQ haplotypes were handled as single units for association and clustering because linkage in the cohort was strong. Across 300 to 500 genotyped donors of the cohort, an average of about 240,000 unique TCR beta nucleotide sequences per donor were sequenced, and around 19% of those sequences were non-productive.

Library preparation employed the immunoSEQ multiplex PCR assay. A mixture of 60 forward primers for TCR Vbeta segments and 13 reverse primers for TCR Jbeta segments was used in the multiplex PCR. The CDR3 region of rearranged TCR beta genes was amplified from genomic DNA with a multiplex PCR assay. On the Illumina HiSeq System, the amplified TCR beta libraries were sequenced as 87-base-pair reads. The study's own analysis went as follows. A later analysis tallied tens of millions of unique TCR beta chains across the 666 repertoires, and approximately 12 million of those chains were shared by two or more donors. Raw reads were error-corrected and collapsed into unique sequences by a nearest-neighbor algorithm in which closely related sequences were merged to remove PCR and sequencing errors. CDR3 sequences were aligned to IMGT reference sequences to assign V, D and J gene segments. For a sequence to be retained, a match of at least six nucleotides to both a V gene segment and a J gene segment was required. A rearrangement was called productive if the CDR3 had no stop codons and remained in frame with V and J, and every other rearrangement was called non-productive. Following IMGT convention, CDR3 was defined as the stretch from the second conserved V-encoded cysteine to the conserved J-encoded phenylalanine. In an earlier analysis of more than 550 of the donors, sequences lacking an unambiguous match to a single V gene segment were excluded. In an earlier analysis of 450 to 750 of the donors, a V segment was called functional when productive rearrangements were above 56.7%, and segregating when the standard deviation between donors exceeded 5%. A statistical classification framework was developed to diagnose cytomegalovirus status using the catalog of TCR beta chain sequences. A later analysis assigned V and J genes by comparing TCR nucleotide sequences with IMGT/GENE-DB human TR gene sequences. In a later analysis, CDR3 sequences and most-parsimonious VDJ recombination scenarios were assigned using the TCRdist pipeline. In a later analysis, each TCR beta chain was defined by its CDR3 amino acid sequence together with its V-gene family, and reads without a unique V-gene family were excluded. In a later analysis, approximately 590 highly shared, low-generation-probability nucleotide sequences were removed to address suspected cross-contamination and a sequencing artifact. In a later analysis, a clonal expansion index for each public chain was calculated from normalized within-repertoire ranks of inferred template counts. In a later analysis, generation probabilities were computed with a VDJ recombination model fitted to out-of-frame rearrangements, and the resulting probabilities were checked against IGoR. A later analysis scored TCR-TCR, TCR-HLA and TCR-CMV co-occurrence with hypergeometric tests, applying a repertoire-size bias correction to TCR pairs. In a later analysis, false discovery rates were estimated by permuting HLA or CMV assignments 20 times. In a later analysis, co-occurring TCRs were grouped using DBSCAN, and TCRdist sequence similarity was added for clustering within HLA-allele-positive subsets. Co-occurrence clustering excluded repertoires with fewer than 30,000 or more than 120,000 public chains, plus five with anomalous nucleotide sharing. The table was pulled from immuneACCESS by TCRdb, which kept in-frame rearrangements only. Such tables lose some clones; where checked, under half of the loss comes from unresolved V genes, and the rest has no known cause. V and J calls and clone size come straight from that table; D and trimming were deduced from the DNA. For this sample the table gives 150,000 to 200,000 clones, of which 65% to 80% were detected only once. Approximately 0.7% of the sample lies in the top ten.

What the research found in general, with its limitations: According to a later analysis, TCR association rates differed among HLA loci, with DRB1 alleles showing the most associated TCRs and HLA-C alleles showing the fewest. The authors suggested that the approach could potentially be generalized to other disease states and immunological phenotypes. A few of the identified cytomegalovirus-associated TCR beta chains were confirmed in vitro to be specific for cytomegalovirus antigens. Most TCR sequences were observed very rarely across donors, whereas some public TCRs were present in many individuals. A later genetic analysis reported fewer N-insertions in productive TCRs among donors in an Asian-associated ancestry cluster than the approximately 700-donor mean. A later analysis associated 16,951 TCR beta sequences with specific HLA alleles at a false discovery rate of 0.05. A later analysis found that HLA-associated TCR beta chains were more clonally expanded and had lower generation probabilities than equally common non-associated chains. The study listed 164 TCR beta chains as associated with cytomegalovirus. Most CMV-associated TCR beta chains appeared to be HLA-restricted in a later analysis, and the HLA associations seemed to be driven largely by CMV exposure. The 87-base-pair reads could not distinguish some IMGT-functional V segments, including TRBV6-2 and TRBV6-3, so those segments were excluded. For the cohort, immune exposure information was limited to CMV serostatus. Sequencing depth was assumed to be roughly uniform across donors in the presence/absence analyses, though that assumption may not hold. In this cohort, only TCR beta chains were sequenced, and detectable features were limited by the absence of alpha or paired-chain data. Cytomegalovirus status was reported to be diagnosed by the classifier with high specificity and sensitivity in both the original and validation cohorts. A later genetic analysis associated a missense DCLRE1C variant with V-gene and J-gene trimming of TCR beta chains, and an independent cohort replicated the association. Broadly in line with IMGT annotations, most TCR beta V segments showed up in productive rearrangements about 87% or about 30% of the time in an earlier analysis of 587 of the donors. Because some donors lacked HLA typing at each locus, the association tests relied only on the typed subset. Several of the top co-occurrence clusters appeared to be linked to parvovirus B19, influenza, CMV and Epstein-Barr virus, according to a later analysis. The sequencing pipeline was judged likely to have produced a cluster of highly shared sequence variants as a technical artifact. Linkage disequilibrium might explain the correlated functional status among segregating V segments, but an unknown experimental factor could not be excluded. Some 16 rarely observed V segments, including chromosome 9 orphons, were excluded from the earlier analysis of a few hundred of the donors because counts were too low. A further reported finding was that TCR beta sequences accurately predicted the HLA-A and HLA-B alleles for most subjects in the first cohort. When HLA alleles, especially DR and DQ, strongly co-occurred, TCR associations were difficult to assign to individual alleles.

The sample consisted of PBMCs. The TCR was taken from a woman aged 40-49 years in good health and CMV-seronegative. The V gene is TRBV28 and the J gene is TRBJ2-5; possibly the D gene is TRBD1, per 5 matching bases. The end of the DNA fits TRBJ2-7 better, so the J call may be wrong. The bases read TGTGCCAGCGGACACTACGAGCAGTACTTC. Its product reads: CASGHYEQYF.